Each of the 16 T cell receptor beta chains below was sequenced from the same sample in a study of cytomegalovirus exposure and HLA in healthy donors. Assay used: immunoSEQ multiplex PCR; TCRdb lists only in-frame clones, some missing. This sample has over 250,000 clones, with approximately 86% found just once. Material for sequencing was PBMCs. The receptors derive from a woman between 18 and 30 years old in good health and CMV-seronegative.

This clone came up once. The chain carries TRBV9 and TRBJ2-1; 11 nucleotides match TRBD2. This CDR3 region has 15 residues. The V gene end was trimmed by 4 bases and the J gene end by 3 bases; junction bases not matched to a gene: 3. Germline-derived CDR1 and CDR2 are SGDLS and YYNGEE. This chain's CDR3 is CASSPGLADYNEQFF. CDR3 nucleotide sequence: TGTGCCAGCAGCCCGGGACTAGCGGACTACAATGAGCAGTTCTTC.

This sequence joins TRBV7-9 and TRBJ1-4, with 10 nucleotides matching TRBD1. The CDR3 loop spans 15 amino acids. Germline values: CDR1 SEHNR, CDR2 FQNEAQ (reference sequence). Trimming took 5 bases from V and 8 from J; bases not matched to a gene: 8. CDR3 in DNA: TGTGCCAGCAGCCCCCTAGGGACAGGGGAGGAAAAACTGTTTTTT. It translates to CASSPLGTGEEKLFF.

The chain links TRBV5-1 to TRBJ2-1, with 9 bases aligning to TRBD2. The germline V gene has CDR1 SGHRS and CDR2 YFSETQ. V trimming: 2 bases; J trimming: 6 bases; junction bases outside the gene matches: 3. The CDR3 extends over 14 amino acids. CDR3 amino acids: CASSLGTSINEQFF. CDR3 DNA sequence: TGCGCCAGCAGCTTAGGGACTAGCATCAATGAGCAGTTCTTC.

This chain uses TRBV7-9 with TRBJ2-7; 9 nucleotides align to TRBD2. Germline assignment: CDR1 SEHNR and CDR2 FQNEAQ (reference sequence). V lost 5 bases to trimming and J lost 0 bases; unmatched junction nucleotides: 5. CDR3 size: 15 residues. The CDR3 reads CASSLRLADSYEQYF. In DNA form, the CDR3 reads TGTGCCAGCAGCCTCAGACTAGCGGACTCCTACGAGCAGTACTTC.

In DNA form, the CDR3 reads TGTGCCAGCAGCCCCGGGGGGATCGGAGATACGCAGTATTTT. Its protein is CASSPGGIGDTQYF. The rearrangement uses TRBV5-4 and TRBJ2-3; the match to TRBD2 covers 7 bases. J lost 5 bases, V lost 4 bases, and 7 bases had no gene match. Germline V gives CDR1 SGHNT, CDR2 YYREEE (reference sequence). The CDR3 has 14 residues.

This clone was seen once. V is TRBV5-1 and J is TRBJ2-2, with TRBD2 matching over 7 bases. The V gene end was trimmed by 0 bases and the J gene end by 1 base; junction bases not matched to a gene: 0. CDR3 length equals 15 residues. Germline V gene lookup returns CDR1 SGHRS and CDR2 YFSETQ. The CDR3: CASSLGGRNTGELFF. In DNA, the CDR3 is TGCGCCAGCAGCTTGGGCGGGAGGAACACCGGGGAGCTGTTTTTT.

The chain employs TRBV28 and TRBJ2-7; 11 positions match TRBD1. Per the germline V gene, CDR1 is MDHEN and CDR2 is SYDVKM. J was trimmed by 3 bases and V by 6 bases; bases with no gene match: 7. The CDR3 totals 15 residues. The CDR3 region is CASREDRGRIYEQYF. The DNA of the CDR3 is TGTGCCAGCAGGGAGGACAGGGGGCGGATCTACGAGCAGTACTTC.

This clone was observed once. The CDR3 DNA sequence: TGTGCCAGCAGTGCAGATCACAGGAACACTGAAGCTTTCTTT. It codes for CASSADHRNTEAFF. V and J are TRBV11-1 and TRBJ1-1; unclear D gene. The V gene's germline CDR1 is SGHAT and CDR2 FQDESV (reference sequence). Trimming pared 6 bases from V and 1 base from J, leaving 12 bases between. This CDR3 is built from 14 residues.

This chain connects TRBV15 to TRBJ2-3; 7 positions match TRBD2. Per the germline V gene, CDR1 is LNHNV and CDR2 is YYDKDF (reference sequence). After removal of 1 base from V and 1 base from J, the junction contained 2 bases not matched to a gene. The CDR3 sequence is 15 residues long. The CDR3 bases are TGTGCCACCAGCAGAGCACGGGGGGGCACAGATACGCAGTATTTT. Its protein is CATSRARGGTDTQYF.

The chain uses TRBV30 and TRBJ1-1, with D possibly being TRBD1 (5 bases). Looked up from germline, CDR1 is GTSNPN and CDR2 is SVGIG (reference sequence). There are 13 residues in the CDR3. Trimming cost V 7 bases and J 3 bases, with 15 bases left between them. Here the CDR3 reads CAYSAGPDTEAFF. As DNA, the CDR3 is TGTGCCTACTCCGCGGGGCCGGACACTGAAGCTTTCTTT.

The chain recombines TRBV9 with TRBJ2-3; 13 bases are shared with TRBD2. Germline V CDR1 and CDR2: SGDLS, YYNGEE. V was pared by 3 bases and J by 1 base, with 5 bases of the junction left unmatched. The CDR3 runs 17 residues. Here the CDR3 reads CASSGRLAGGRTDTQYF. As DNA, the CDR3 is TGTGCCAGCAGCGGGCGACTAGCGGGAGGTCGCACAGATACGCAGTATTTT.

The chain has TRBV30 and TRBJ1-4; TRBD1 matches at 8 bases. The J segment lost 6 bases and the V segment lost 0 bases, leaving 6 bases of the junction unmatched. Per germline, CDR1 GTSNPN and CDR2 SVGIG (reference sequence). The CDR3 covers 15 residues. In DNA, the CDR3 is TGTGCCTGGAGTGTAGGGGCAGGGGGCCATGAAAAACTGTTTTTT. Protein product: CAWSVGAGGHEKLFF.

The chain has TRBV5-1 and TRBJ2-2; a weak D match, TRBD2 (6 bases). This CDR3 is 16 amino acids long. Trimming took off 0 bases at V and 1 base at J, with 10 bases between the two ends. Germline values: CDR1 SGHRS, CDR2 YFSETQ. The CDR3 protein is CASSLGGGLNTGELFF. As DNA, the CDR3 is TGCGCCAGCAGCTTGGGAGGAGGGCTGAACACCGGGGAGCTGTTTTTT.

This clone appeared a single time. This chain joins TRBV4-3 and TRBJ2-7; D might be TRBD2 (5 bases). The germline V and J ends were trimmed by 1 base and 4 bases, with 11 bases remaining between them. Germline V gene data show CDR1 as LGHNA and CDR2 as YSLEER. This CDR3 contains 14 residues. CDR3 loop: CASSQGTYSYEQYF. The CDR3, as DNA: TGCGCCAGCAGCCAAGGGACTTATTCATACGAGCAGTACTTC.

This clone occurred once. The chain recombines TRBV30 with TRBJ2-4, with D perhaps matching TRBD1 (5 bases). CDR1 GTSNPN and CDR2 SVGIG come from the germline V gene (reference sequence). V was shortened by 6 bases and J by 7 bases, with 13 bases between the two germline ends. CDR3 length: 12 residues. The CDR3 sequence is CACQGNPNIQYF. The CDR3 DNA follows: TGTGCCTGCCAGGGTAATCCTAACATTCAGTACTTC.

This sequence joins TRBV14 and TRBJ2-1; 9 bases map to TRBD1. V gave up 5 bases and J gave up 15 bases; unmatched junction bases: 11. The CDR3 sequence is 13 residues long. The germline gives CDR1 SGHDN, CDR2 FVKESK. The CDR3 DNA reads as TGTGCCAGCAGCGTAAGGGGACAGACAGGGGGGTTCTTC. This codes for CASSVRGQTGGFF.